This is a list of T cell receptor beta chains from one sample in a study of T cells in Graves' hyperthyroidism and ophthalmopathy. One entry per CDR3 protein, called by TCRdb with MiXCR from the multiplex PCR reads. The top ten clones hold around 40% of a sample with almost 250,000 distinct CDR3 sequences, about 25% of them seen once. Sequencing was performed on blood. These receptors came from a woman in her 40s with Graves' ophthalmopathy. Each CDR3 is given with its conserved first and last residue. Fields, in order: J gene, clone size, D gene, V gene, CDR3 protein, CDR3 DNA. D genes are given only for firm matches. A row's size may be missing; if present it is once, few, many or a size class.

J: TRBJ2-2
size: many
D: NA
V: TRBV13
CDR3: CASSLMGNTGELFF
DNA: TGTGCCAGCAGCTTGATGGGGAACACCGGGGAGCTGTTTTTT

J: TRBJ2-7
size: many
D: NA
V: TRBV13
CDR3: CASSGSPGAYEQYF
DNA: TGTGCCAGCAGCGGAAGTCCAGGGGCCTACGAGCAGTACTTC

J: TRBJ2-5
size: many
D: NA
V: TRBV20-1
CDR3: CSANERWETQYF
DNA: TGCAGTGCTAACGAGAGGTGGGAGACCCAGTACTTC

J: TRBJ2-6
size: many
D: NA
V: TRBV6-1
CDR3: CASRWAGANVLTF
DNA: TGTGCCAGCAGATGGGCTGGGGCCAACGTCCTGACTTTC

J: TRBJ2-5
size: many
D: TRBD2
V: TRBV2
CDR3: CASTRLGLAGETQYF
DNA: TGTGCCAGCACCCGCCTGGGACTAGCGGGAGAGACCCAGTACTTC

J: TRBJ2-7
size: many
D: TRBD2
V: TRBV6-5
CDR3: CASSTRTSGVYKEQYF
DNA: TGTGCCAGCAGTACAAGGACTAGCGGTGTGTATAAAGAGCAGTACTTC

J: TRBJ1-2
size: many
D: NA
V: TRBV5-1
CDR3: CASSSDTLGGYTF
DNA: TGCGCCAGCAGCTCAGACACCCTCGGGGGCTACACCTTC

J: TRBJ1-1
size: NA
D: NA
V: TRBV7-2
CDR3: CASSDNDRFEAFF
DNA: TGTGCCAGCAGCGATAATGACAGGTTCGAAGCTTTCTTT

J: TRBJ2-5
size: many
D: NA
V: TRBV5-5
CDR3: CASSSPGRSRETQYF
DNA: TGTGCCAGCAGTTCTCCGGGACGCTCCCGGGAGACCCAGTACTTC

J: TRBJ2-7
size: NA
D: NA
V: TRBV6-5
CDR3: CASSRERNGYEQYF
DNA: TGTGCCAGCAGCAGGGAGCGGAACGGCTACGAGCAGTACTTC

J: TRBJ2-2
size: many
D: NA
V: TRBV27
CDR3: CASSLRQSGELFF
DNA: TGTGCCAGCAGTTTAAGACAATCCGGGGAGCTGTTTTTT

J: TRBJ1-5
size: many
D: NA
V: TRBV5-8
CDR3: CASSLDGYSNQPQHF
DNA: TGTGCCAGCAGCTTGGACGGTTATAGCAATCAGCCCCAGCATTTT

J: TRBJ1-1
size: many
D: NA
V: TRBV10-3
CDR3: CAISDAPTTEAFF
DNA: TGTGCCATCAGTGATGCCCCGACCACTGAAGCTTTCTTT

J: TRBJ2-5
size: many
D: NA
V: TRBV25-1
CDR3: CASSESGPWKTQYF
DNA: TGTGCCAGCAGTGAATCCGGACCTTGGAAGACCCAGTACTTC

J: TRBJ2-2
size: many
D: TRBD2
V: TRBV28
CDR3: CASSSMRLAGPVGGELFF
DNA: TGTGCCAGCAGTTCTATGAGACTAGCGGGACCCGTTGGCGGGGAGCTGTTTTTT

J: TRBJ1-3
size: NA
D: NA
V: TRBV7-3
CDR3: CASSSRRGDGNTISF
DNA: TGTGCCAGCAGCTCAAGACGGGGGGATGGAAACACCATATCTTTT

J: TRBJ2-2
size: many
D: TRBD1
V: TRBV4-1
CDR3: CASSRPTGRGTGELFF
DNA: TGCGCCAGCAGCCGACCGACAGGGAGAGGAACCGGGGAGCTGTTTTTT

J: TRBJ2-2
size: many
D: NA
V: TRBV5-1
CDR3: CASSVDFKTGELFF
DNA: TGCGCCAGCAGCGTCGACTTTAAAACCGGGGAGCTGTTTTTT

J: TRBJ2-2
size: many
D: TRBD2
V: TRBV5-1
CDR3: CASSRTAGGPGNTGELFF
DNA: TGCGCCAGCAGCCGAACAGCGGGAGGGCCTGGGAACACCGGGGAGCTGTTTTTT

J: TRBJ1-1
size: NA
D: NA
V: TRBV12-3/TRBV12-4
CDR3: CASSPLGTLNTEAFF
DNA: TGTGCCAGCAGTCCCCTCGGGACATTGAACACTGAAGCTTTCTTT

J: TRBJ1-5
size: many
D: NA
V: TRBV6-5
CDR3: CASHWGAGQPQHF
DNA: TGTGCCAGCCATTGGGGGGCCGGTCAGCCCCAGCATTTT

J: TRBJ2-5
size: NA
D: TRBD2
V: TRBV6-1
CDR3: CASSPLAGEEETQYF
DNA: TGTGCCAGCAGTCCACTAGCGGGAGAGGAAGAGACCCAGTACTTC

J: TRBJ2-5
size: many
D: NA
V: TRBV28
CDR3: CASSLTSAPARETQYF
DNA: TGTGCCAGCAGTCTAACCTCGGCTCCTGCTAGGGAGACCCAGTACTTC

J: TRBJ1-1
size: many
D: NA
V: TRBV12-3/TRBV12-4
CDR3: CASSLFSGPEAFF
DNA: TGTGCCAGCAGCCTATTCAGCGGACCTGAAGCTTTCTTT

J: TRBJ1-3
size: many
D: TRBD1
V: TRBV28
CDR3: CASSWGQGALRSTIYF
DNA: TGTGCCAGCAGTTGGGGACAGGGGGCGCTCAGGTCCACCATATATTTT

J: TRBJ2-3
size: many
D: TRBD2
V: TRBV20-1
CDR3: CSASSAGDADTQYF
DNA: TGCAGTGCTAGCTCAGCGGGAGACGCAGATACGCAGTATTTT

J: TRBJ2-5
size: NA
D: TRBD1
V: TRBV7-9
CDR3: CASSPLARGRWETQYF
DNA: TGTGCCAGCAGCCCACTGGCCAGGGGGCGTTGGGAGACCCAGTACTTC

J: TRBJ2-7
size: once
D: NA
V: TRBV12-3/TRBV12-4
CDR3: CASPRVHEQYF
DNA: TGTGCCAGCCCGAGGGTCCACGAGCAGTACTTC

J: TRBJ1-1
size: many
D: NA
V: TRBV7-8
CDR3: CASSLEPAMNTEAFF
DNA: TGTGCCAGCAGCTTAGAGCCAGCCATGAACACTGAAGCTTTCTTT

J: TRBJ1-1
size: many
D: TRBD1
V: TRBV28
CDR3: CASRTGDLNTEAFF
DNA: TGTGCCAGCAGAACAGGGGACCTGAACACTGAAGCTTTCTTT

J: TRBJ1-6
size: NA
D: NA
V: TRBV11-2
CDR3: CASSLEQGLMTSPLHF
DNA: TGTGCCAGCAGCTTGGAACAGGGCCTAATGACTTCACCCCTCCACTTT

J: TRBJ2-7
size: many
D: NA
V: TRBV4-1
CDR3: CASSQVSSDYEQYF
DNA: TGCGCCAGCAGCCAAGTCAGTAGCGACTACGAGCAGTACTTC

J: TRBJ1-1
size: many
D: NA
V: TRBV20-1
CDR3: CSARDLGTEAFF
DNA: TGCAGTGCTAGAGATCTTGGCACTGAAGCTTTCTTT

J: TRBJ2-2
size: NA
D: NA
V: TRBV6-1
CDR3: CASSETLAGELFF
DNA: TGTGCCAGCAGCGAAACACTAGCCGGGGAGCTGTTTTTT

J: TRBJ2-1
size: few
D: TRBD2
V: TRBV14
CDR3: CASSQGAGTGRLTSGRYLYNEQFF
DNA: TGTGCCAGCAGCCAAGGGGCTGGGACGGGGCGATTGACTAGCGGGAGGTACCTCTACAATGAGCAGTTCTTC

J: TRBJ2-1
size: many
D: NA
V: TRBV6-2/TRBV6-3
CDR3: CASSLSGQTEQFF
DNA: TGTGCCAGCAGCCTATCCGGACAGACTGAGCAGTTCTTC

J: TRBJ1-5
size: NA
D: NA
V: TRBV19
CDR3: CASSRPWGGGTAQHF
DNA: TGTGCCAGTAGCCGACCGTGGGGAGGGGGGACGGCCCAGCATTTT

J: TRBJ2-7
size: NA
D: NA
V: TRBV15
CDR3: CATSRIPRVEQYF
DNA: TGTGCCACCAGCAGGATCCCAAGAGTCGAGCAGTACTTC

J: TRBJ1-5
size: NA
D: TRBD1
V: TRBV15
CDR3: CATLETRTGGNQPQHF
DNA: TGTGCCACCCTTGAGACCAGGACAGGAGGCAATCAGCCCCAGCATTTT

J: TRBJ1-6
size: NA
D: TRBD1
V: TRBV20-1
CDR3: CSAGTGKSPLHF
DNA: TGCAGTGCTGGGACAGGGAAATCACCCCTCCACTTT

J: TRBJ2-2
size: NA
D: TRBD2
V: TRBV9
CDR3: CASSVAGLAGITGELFF
DNA: TGTGCCAGCAGCGTAGCGGGACTAGCGGGCATTACCGGGGAGCTGTTTTTT

J: TRBJ2-2
size: many
D: NA
V: TRBV24-1
CDR3: CATSENRDFTGELFF
DNA: TGTGCCACCAGTGAGAACAGGGATTTCACCGGGGAGCTGTTTTTT

J: TRBJ1-1
size: many
D: NA
V: TRBV28
CDR3: CASSLLVGKNTEAFF
DNA: TGTGCCAGCAGTTTATTGGTGGGAAAGAACACTGAAGCTTTCTTT

J: TRBJ2-7
size: many
D: TRBD2
V: TRBV11-2
CDR3: CASSPAVSGRVDSYEQYF
DNA: TGTGCCAGCAGCCCCGCGGTTAGCGGGAGGGTAGATTCCTACGAGCAGTACTTC

J: TRBJ1-6
size: many
D: NA
V: TRBV27
CDR3: CASSLSGRGNSPLHF
DNA: TGTGCCAGCAGTTTATCTGGCAGGGGTAATTCACCCCTCCACTTT

J: TRBJ2-1
size: many
D: NA
V: TRBV4-1
CDR3: CASSLRGPRSSYNEQFF
DNA: TGCGCCAGCAGCTTACGGGGACCTCGGAGCTCCTACAATGAGCAGTTCTTC

J: TRBJ2-5
size: many
D: NA
V: TRBV28
CDR3: CASSSPPRGAETQYF
DNA: TGTGCCAGCAGTTCCCCCCCCCGAGGGGCAGAGACCCAGTACTTC

J: TRBJ2-7
size: many
D: TRBD2
V: TRBV14
CDR3: CASSQGLAAEQYF
DNA: TGTGCCAGCAGCCAAGGACTAGCGGCCGAGCAGTACTTC

J: TRBJ2-2
size: many
D: NA
V: TRBV6-1
CDR3: CALPRSNTGELFF
DNA: TGTGCCCTTCCACGGTCGAACACCGGGGAGCTGTTTTTT

J: TRBJ2-5
size: NA
D: NA
V: TRBV7-2
CDR3: CASSSVPGQTQYF
DNA: TGTGCCAGCAGCTCAGTGCCAGGGCAGACCCAGTACTTC

J: TRBJ2-5
size: many
D: NA
V: TRBV28
CDR3: CASRGGQETQYF
DNA: TGTGCCAGCAGGGGGGGACAAGAGACCCAGTACTTC

J: TRBJ2-2
size: many
D: TRBD1
V: TRBV19
CDR3: CASTLDRGTGELFF
DNA: TGTGCCAGTACCTTAGACAGGGGTACCGGGGAGCTGTTTTTT

J: TRBJ2-2
size: many
D: TRBD1
V: TRBV5-1
CDR3: CASSLGGQATGELFF
DNA: TGCGCCAGCAGCTTGGGGGGACAGGCCACCGGGGAGCTGTTTTTT

J: TRBJ1-3
size: many
D: NA
V: TRBV7-9
CDR3: CASSLSAGAGNTIYF
DNA: TGTGCCAGCAGCTTGTCTGCAGGGGCTGGAAACACCATATATTTT

J: TRBJ2-5
size: many
D: NA
V: TRBV2
CDR3: CASSRESQETQYF
DNA: TGTGCCAGCAGCCGGGAGAGCCAAGAGACCCAGTACTTC

J: TRBJ2-4
size: many
D: NA
V: TRBV30
CDR3: CAWSPPPGMNIQYF
DNA: TGTGCCTGGAGTCCCCCCCCGGGCATGAACATTCAGTACTTC

J: TRBJ2-7
size: many
D: NA
V: TRBV6-1
CDR3: CASSGDRYEQYF
DNA: TGTGCCAGCAGTGGGGACCGCTACGAGCAGTACTTC

J: TRBJ2-5
size: NA
D: NA
V: TRBV15
CDR3: CATSSYGRVETQYF
DNA: TGTGCCACCAGCAGTTACGGGAGAGTGGAGACCCAGTACTTC